These 6 T cell receptor beta chains were all obtained from the same sample, sequenced in a study of T cells in Graves' hyperthyroidism and ophthalmopathy. Regions amplified from RNA transcripts were the TCR beta CDR3 regions. First-round RT-PCR of the TCR CDR3 relied on the HTBI primer set. MiXCR, run by TCRdb on the multiplex PCR reads, gives a single entry per CDR3 protein. The table includes 450,000 to 700,000 distinct CDR3 sequences, 46% detected once. The sample was peripheral blood or thyroid tissue (not recorded which). These receptors were taken from a woman aged 18-29 years with Graves' hyperthyroidism.

This clonotype was picked up a small number of times. The genes are TRBV5-6 and TRBJ2-2; TRBD2 matches 14 bases. Trimming at V came to 6 bases and at J to 4 bases, leaving 8 bases not matched to a gene. The CDR3 is 17 residues long. Germline CDR1 reads SGHDT; CDR2 reads YYEEEE. The CDR3 DNA reads as TGTGCCAGCACTCCGGGACTAGCGGGAGCGGTCACCGGGGAGCTGTTTTTT. Amino acids: CASTPGLAGAVTGELFF.

This clonotype appeared many times. The rearrangement uses TRBV20-1 and TRBJ1-6, with unresolved D. The CDR3 consists of 14 residues. Germline V gene sequence: CDR1 DFQATT, CDR2 SNEGSKA (reference sequence). For the CDR3, the DNA is TGCAGCTTCATGGGGTCCCCCAATAATTCACCCCTCCACTTT. Its translation is CSFMGSPNNSPLHF.

This clonotype was counted many times. This rearrangement joins TRBV7-2 to TRBJ2-5, with 7 bases matching TRBD1. The V segment lost 4 bases and the J segment 7 bases; nucleotides outside the gene matches: 9. The CDR3 runs 14 residues. The V gene's germline CDR1 is SGHTA and CDR2 FQGNSA. CDR3 bases: TGTGCCAGCAGCTATGACAGGGTGGTGTCGACCCAGTACTTC. Translating gives CASSYDRVVSTQYF.

V and J are TRBV2 and TRBJ2-5; a possible D gene is TRBD2 (6 bases). Germline loops: CDR1 SNHLY, CDR2 FYNNEI. Between the trimmed V and J ends, which lost 6 bases and 5 bases, there was a span of 19 bases. The CDR3 contains 15 residues. CDR3 sequence: CASSVEGQGGETQYF. The CDR3 DNA sequence: TGTGCCAGCAGCGTTGAAGGGCAGGGAGGCGAGACCCAGTACTTC.

The table lists this clonotype with many counts. The V gene is TRBV7-9, the J gene TRBJ2-7, with D unclear. V lost 4 bases, J lost 5 bases, and 9 bases lay in between. The CDR3 spans 12 residues. Per the germline V gene, CDR1 is SEHNR and CDR2 is FQNEAQ (reference sequence). DNA of the CDR3: TGTGCCAGCAGCTCAGGTATCAACGAGCAGTACTTC. Translated: CASSSGINEQYF. Full variable domain (remainder filled in from reference TRBV7-9 and TRBJ2-7): DTGVSQNPRHKITKRGQNVTFRCDPISEHNRLYWYRQTLGQGPEFLTYFQNEAQLEKSRLLSDRFSAERPKGSFSTLEIQRTEQGDSAMYLCASSSGINEQYFGPGTRLTVT.

Many counts were recorded for this clonotype. The V gene is TRBV6-6, the J gene TRBJ1-5; no reliable D call. CDR1 is MNHNY and CDR2 is SVGAGI in the germline V gene (reference sequence). The CDR3 sequence is 11 residues long. Trimming cost V 5 bases and J 7 bases, with 6 bases left between them. This chain's CDR3 is CASSPGQPQHF. In DNA form, the CDR3 reads TGTGCCAGCAGTCCTGGACAGCCCCAGCATTTT.